Listed below are T cell receptor beta chains from one sample, sequenced in a study of cytomegalovirus exposure and HLA in healthy donors. Generated by immunoSEQ multiplex PCR, the TCRdb table keeps only in-frame clones and is missing some. The data show under 85,000 clones, around 76% seen once. Sequencing was done on a sample of PBMCs. These receptors came from a woman aged 30 to 39 in good health and CMV-seropositive. Each CDR3 is given with its conserved first and last residue. The D gene is left open where the match is weak. Rows may omit the clone size; those that give it use once, few, many or a size class.

D gene | clone size | V gene | CDR3 protein
TRBD2 | NA | TRBV11-1 | CASGFGGGTDTQYF
TRBD2 | NA | TRBV7-7 | CASSPTSTETQYF
TRBD1 | NA | TRBV6-5 | CASSYRDREETQYF
NA | few | TRBV5-1 | CATSIQGQNTEAFF
NA | NA | TRBV6-1 | CASSEDGTPHEQYF
NA | few | TRBV10-3 | CATEQAILYF
NA | NA | TRBV7-2 | CASSLGGRASGYTF
TRBD2 | once | TRBV5-1 | CASSPTGTSGRRGPYEQYF
NA | NA | TRBV28 | CASGRGKNEKLFF
NA | NA | TRBV28 | CASSWGSTGQNTEAFF
NA | NA | TRBV2 | CASSEGAGLNTEAFF
TRBD1 | NA | TRBV30 | CAWDGRTGGNLMNTEAFF
NA | NA | TRBV4-1 | CASSGLLSSYNEQFF
TRBD2 | NA | TRBV5-4 | CASSLAPGRAGDEQYF
TRBD1 | NA | TRBV30 | CASKRAGTGQEKLFF
TRBD2 | once | TRBV7-2 | CASSSWTSEAYEQYF
NA | NA | TRBV6-5 | CASRSPGVKEKLFF